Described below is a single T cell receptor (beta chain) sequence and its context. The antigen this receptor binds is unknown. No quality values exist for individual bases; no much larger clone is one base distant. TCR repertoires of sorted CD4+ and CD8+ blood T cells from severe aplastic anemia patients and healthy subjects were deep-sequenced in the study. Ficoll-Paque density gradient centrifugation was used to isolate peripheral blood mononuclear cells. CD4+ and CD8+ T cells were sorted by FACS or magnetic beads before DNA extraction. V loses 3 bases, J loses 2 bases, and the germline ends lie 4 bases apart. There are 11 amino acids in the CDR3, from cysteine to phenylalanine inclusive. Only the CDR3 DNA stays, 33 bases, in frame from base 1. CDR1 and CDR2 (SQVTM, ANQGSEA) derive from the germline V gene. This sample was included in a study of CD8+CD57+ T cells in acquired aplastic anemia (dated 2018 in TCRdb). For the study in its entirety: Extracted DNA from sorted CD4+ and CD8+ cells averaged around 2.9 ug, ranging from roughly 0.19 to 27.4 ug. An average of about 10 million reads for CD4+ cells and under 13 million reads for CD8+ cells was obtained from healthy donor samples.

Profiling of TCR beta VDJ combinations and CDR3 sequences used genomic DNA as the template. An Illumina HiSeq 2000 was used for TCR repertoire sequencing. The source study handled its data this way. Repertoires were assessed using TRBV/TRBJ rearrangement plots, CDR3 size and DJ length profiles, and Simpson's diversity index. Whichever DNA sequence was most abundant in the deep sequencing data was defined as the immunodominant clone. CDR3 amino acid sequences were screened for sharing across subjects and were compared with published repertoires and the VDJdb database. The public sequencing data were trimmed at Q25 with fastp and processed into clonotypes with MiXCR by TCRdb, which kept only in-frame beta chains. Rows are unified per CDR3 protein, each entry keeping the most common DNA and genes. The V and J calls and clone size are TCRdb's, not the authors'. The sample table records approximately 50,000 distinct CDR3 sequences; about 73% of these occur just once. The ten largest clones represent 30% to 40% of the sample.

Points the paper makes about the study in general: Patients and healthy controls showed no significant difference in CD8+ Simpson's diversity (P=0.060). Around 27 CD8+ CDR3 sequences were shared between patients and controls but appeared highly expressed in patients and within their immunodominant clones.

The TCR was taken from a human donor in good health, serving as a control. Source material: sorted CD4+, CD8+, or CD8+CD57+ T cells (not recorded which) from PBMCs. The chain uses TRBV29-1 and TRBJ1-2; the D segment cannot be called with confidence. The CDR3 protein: CSVEGNYGYTF. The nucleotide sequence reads TGCAGCGTTGAGGGAAACTATGGCTACACCTTC.